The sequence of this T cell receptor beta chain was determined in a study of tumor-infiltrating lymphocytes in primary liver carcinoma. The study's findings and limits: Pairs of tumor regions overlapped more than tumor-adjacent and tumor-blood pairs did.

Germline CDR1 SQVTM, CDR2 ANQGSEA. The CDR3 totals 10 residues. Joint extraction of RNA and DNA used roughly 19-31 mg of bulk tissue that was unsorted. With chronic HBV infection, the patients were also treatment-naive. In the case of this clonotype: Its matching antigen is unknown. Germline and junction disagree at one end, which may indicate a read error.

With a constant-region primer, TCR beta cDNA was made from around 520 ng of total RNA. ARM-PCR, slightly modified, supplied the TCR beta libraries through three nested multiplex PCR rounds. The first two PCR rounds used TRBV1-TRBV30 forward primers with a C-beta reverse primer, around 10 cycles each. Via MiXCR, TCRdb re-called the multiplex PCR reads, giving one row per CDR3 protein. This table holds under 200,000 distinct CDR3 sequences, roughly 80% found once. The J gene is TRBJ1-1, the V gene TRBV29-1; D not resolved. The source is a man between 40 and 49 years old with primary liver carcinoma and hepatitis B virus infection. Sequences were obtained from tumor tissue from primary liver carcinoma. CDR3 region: CSVLDIEAFF. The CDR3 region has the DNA TGTAGCGTACTCGACATTGAAGCTTTCTTT.